This entry is about one TCR beta chain. Original analysis: Estimation of nucleated cell counts was performed using reference gene primer amplification. Sequencing was performed with immunoSEQ multiplex PCR; in TCRdb, only in-frame clones are kept and a portion is missing. V and J calls and clone size are as listed in that table; D and trimming were resolved from the DNA. The repertoire holds tens of thousands of clones, with around 90% as singletons. This entry comes from a study of blood T cell repertoires in COVID-19. Study-level information: Collection of acute and convalescent COVID-19 samples took place in the United States, Italy and Spain. PBMCs, B-cell-depleted T cells, or T cells were the source of the cDNA or gDNA that made up the material.

The CDR3 contains 15 residues. V lost 2 bases and J lost 7, with 14 bases in between. Germline V gene lookup returns CDR1 ENHRY and CDR2 SYGVKD. The rearrangement links TRBV10-3 to TRBJ2-2; the D is unclear. Sequencing input: peripheral blood. The sequence came from a man aged 70-80 years with active COVID-19. CDR3 loop: CAISEHSPPVGELFF. CDR3 nucleotides: TGTGCCATCAGTGAGCACAGCCCTCCCGTCGGGGAGCTGTTTTTT.